This T cell receptor (beta chain) was captured in a study of CD8+CD57+ T cells in acquired aplastic anemia. Study details: Quantities of DNA derived from sorted CD4+ and CD8+ cells averaged approximately 3 ug.

The CDR3 totals 15 residues. Losses at the gene ends were 1 base for V and 3 bases for J; bases not matched to a gene: 4. CDR1 SGHRS and CDR2 YFSETQ come from the germline V gene. For this clonotype: Its cognate antigen is unknown.

Previously, flow cytometry had revealed CD8+CD57+ cell expansion in the patients chosen for sequencing. Among the patients, all had severe acquired aplastic anemia. The use of genomic DNA as template underpinned the TCR beta VDJ and CDR3 profiling. MiXCR, applied by TCRdb to the reads, yields one record per CDR3 protein. The sample records about 160,000 distinct CDR3 sequences, 60% to 80% being singletons. Study-level results: Shared by patients and controls, just under 30 CD8+ CDR3s were abundant in patients.

The specimen sequenced was sorted CD4+, CD8+, or CD8+CD57+ T cells (not recorded which) from PBMCs. The J gene is TRBJ1-5, the V gene TRBV5-1, with 7 bases aligning to TRBD1. The TCR sequence derives from a human donor with aplastic anemia. This chain's CDR3 is CASSLQGGYNQPQHF. The CDR3 region has the DNA TGCGCCAGCAGCTTGCAGGGGGGTTACAATCAGCCCCAGCATTTT.